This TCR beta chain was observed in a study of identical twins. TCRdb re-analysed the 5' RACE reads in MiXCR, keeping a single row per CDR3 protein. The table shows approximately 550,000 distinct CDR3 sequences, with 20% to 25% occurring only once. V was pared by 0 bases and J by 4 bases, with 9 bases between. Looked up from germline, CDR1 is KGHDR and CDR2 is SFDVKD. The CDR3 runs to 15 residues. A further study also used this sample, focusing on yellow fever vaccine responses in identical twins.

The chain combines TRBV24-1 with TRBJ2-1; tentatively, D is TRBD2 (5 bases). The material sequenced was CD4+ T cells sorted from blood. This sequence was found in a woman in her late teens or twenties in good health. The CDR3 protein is CATSDLQAGYNEQFF. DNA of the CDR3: TGTGCCACCAGTGATTTGCAGGCGGGTTACAATGAGCAGTTCTTC.